These 12 T cell receptor beta chains share one sample of origin, sequenced in a study of shared clonotypes between healthy human individuals. Terminally differentiated effector memory CD45RA+ cells were excluded from the naive CD8 cells, which were CD45RO-negative and positively selected for CCR7. Libraries were prepared by immunoSEQ multiplex PCR; TCRdb keeps only in-frame clonotypes and omits some of them. In the table there are roughly 2,000,000 clones, around 93% of which are singletons. The specimen sequenced was naive CD8+ T cells from PBMCs. All receptors come from a man aged 18 to 35 in good health. Some clones in this sample may be carry-over from other donors' samples.

The rearrangement joins TRBV11-2 to TRBJ2-1, with D unresolved. Germline CDR1 is SGHAT and CDR2 is FQNNGV. CDR3 length: 15 residues. Trimming took off 8 bases at V and 0 bases at J, with 14 bases between the two ends. The CDR3 region is CASGTTIISYNEQFF. The CDR3 region has the DNA TGTGCCAGCGGAACCACAATCATCTCCTACAATGAGCAGTTCTTC.

The chain uses TRBV25-1 and TRBJ2-5; no clear D. Per germline, CDR1 MGHDK and CDR2 SYGVNS. The CDR3 sequence is 16 residues long. V shed 2 bases and J shed 1 base, with 14 bases lying between them. CDR3 sequence: CASSEELGSTQETQYF. The DNA of the CDR3 is TGTGCCAGCAGTGAAGAGTTGGGCAGTACCCAAGAGACCCAGTACTTC.

The CDR3 DNA sequence: TGTGCCAGCAGTTATGAGTTCTCTGGGGCCAACGTCCTGACTTTC. Amino acids: CASSYEFSGANVLTF. This chain uses TRBV28 with TRBJ2-6, with D uncertain. V gave up 4 bases and J gave up 0 bases, with 7 bases separating them. In germline, CDR1 is MDHEN, CDR2 SYDVKM. This CDR3 spans 15 amino acids. Using reference TRBV28 and TRBJ2-6 for the parts outside the CDR3, the full variable domain is DVKVTQSSRYLVKRTGEKVFLECVQDMDHENMFWYRQDPGLGLRLIYFSYDVKMKEKGDIPEGYSVSREKKERFSLILESASTNQTSMYLCASSYEFSGANVLTFGAGSRLTVL.

The J gene is TRBJ2-2, the V gene TRBV7-9; possibly TRBD2 for D (5 bases). Germline CDR1 reads SEHNR; CDR2 reads FQNEAQ (reference sequence). With 7 bases removed from V and 4 bases from J, the gap between germline ends came to 16 bases. The CDR3 sequence is 15 residues long. CDR3 loop: CASKAWEIGTGELFF. In DNA form, the CDR3 reads TGTGCCAGCAAGGCGTGGGAGATCGGCACCGGGGAGCTGTTTTTT.

V and J are TRBV19 and TRBJ1-1, with D hard to call. The germline V gene encodes CDR1 LNHDA and CDR2 SQIVND (reference sequence). V gave up 3 bases and J gave up 11 bases, with 13 bases separating them. This CDR3 spans 12 amino acids. This CDR3 is CASSIAGRWAFF. The CDR3 DNA is TGTGCCAGTAGTATCGCAGGCCGTTGGGCTTTCTTT.

This sequence joins TRBV9 and TRBJ2-1; 7 bases are shared with TRBD2. CDR1 SGDLS and CDR2 YYNGEE come from the germline V gene. The CDR3 length is 12 residues. Trimming took 5 bases from V and 9 from J; bases not matched to a gene: 5. The CDR3 coding sequence is TGTGCCAGCAGGGGCGGGGGTTCTGAGCAGTTCTTC. This sequence encodes CASRGGGSEQFF. Full variable domain (remainder filled in from reference TRBV9 and TRBJ2-1): DSGVTQTPKHLITATGQRVTLRCSPRSGDLSVYWYQQSLDQGLQFLIQYYNGEERAKGNILERFSAQQFPDLHSELNLSSLELGDSALYFCASRGGGSEQFFGPGTRLTVL.

This rearrangement joins TRBV7-9 to TRBJ2-1; 14 nucleotides line up with TRBD2. Germline trimming cut 4 bases from V and 6 bases from J; bases unmatched to any gene: 8. Looked up from germline, CDR1 is SEHNR and CDR2 is FQNEAQ (reference sequence). The CDR3 is 17 amino acids. The CDR3 here is CASSSPRGTSGSNEQFF. The CDR3 nucleotides read TGTGCCAGCAGCTCTCCCCGGGGGACTAGCGGGAGCAATGAGCAGTTCTTC.

The chain recombines TRBV5-1 with TRBJ2-1; TRBD2 agrees at 9 bases. Germline-derived CDR1 and CDR2 are SGHRS and YFSETQ. The CDR3 sequence is 16 residues long. Unmatched junction bases numbered 14, after V lost 4 bases and J lost 9 bases. CDR3 coding DNA: TGCGCCAGCAGCCCCGTGGGTGCGGGAGGGCCCGGTGAGCAGTTCTTC. Its translation: CASSPVGAGGPGEQFF.

Details on this clone: This specimen includes other DNA sequences encoding the same CDR3. V is TRBV27 and J is TRBJ2-7; 10 bases fit TRBD1. J was trimmed by 2 bases and V by 3 bases; bases with no gene match: 7. The CDR3 runs to 16 residues. CDR1 and CDR2 from the germline V gene are MNHEY and SMNVEV (reference sequence). The CDR3: CASSLLLGQGAYEQYF. Here the CDR3 DNA reads TGTGCCAGCAGTTTGCTTCTTGGACAGGGGGCCTACGAGCAGTACTTC.

The gene calls are TRBV11-1 and TRBJ2-5, with TRBD1 matching over 8 bases. With 4 bases clipped from V and 5 bases from J, the junction kept 9 bases outside the gene matches. Germline CDR1 is SGHAT and CDR2 is FQDESV (reference sequence). The CDR3 loop spans 15 amino acids. In DNA form, the CDR3 reads TGTGCCAGCAGCTCCGGGACAGGTTGGGGGGAGACCCAGTACTTC. Translation gives CASSSGTGWGETQYF.

The V and J genes are TRBV6-5 and TRBJ1-2; 8 nucleotides align to TRBD1. Trimming cost V 6 bases and J 4 bases; bases outside gene matches: 7. The germline CDR1 and CDR2 sequences are MNHEY and SVGAGI. CDR3 length: 14 amino acids. CDR3 loop: CASSQTGEGYGYTF. The CDR3 nucleotides are TGTGCCAGCAGCCAGACAGGGGAGGGCTATGGCTACACCTTC.

The J gene is TRBJ1-5, the V gene TRBV5-4; D call uncertain. This CDR3 spans 13 amino acids. Germline-derived CDR1 and CDR2 are SGHNT and YYREEE (reference sequence). The V gene lost 1 base and the J gene lost 4 bases, with 6 bases spanning the gap. This CDR3 is CASSLSPNQPQHF. CDR3 coding DNA: TGTGCCAGCAGCTTGAGTCCAAATCAGCCCCAGCATTTT. Variable domain in full (rest from reference TRBV5-4 and TRBJ1-5): ETGVTQSPTHLIKTRGQQVTLRCSSQSGHNTVSWYQQALGQGPQFIFQYYREEENGRGNFPPRFSGLQFPNYSSELNVNALELDDSALYLCASSLSPNQPQHFGDGTRLSIL.